The 11 T cell receptor beta chains below were found in one sample sequenced in a study of shared clonotypes between healthy human individuals. Clones were sequenced by immunoSEQ multiplex PCR, and TCRdb holds only the in-frame ones, with some missing. The data contain roughly 1,100,000 clones, under 80% of them singletons. Sequenced: memory CD4+ T cells sorted from blood. Subset defined: CD45RA-negative fraction. These receptor sequences come from a man between 18 and 29 years old in good health.

This sequence joins TRBV7-9 and TRBJ1-2; a possible D gene is TRBD1 (6 bases). The V gene lost 7 bases and the J gene lost 4 bases, with 16 bases spanning the gap. There are 14 residues in the CDR3. Germline CDR1 and CDR2: SEHNR and FQNEAQ (reference sequence). The CDR3 region has the DNA TGTGCCAGCACCAACGCCGGGGGCGTCTATGGCTACACCTTC. Its protein product is CASTNAGGVYGYTF.

The CDR3 sequence: CASKEGGITDTQYF. DNA for the CDR3: TGTGCCAGCAAGGAAGGGGGAATCACAGATACGCAGTATTTT. The chain employs TRBV6-6 and TRBJ2-3; D perhaps matches TRBD1 (6 bases). V dropped 7 bases and J dropped 2 bases, with 13 bases sitting between them. Germline V gene data show CDR1 as MNHNY and CDR2 as SVGAGI (reference sequence). The CDR3 runs 14 residues.

The CDR3 loop is CASSEIGTGDGETQYF. CDR3 DNA: TGTGCCAGCAGTGAAATCGGGACAGGGGATGGAGAGACCCAGTACTTC. The chain carries TRBV2 and TRBJ2-5; 10 nucleotides line up with TRBD1. The CDR3 is 16 amino acids. After removal of 2 bases from V and 4 bases from J, the junction contained 7 bases not matched to a gene. Germline CDR1 SNHLY, CDR2 FYNNEI. Together with reference TRBV2 and TRBJ2-5, the CDR3 gives the full variable domain: EPEVTQTPSHQVTQMGQEVILRCVPISNHLYFYWYRQILGQKVEFLVSFYNNEISEKSEIFDDQFSVERPDGSNFTLKIRSTKLEDSAMYFCASSEIGTGDGETQYFGPGTRLLVL.

The chain joins TRBV10-3 to TRBJ2-2; TRBD1 is a possible D gene (5 bases). Germline CDR1 is ENHRY and CDR2 is SYGVKD. V was pared by 6 bases and J by 0 bases, with 11 bases between. This CDR3 region has 15 residues. CDR3 sequence reads: CAISPTVSNTGELFF. The CDR3 DNA sequence: TGTGCCATCAGCCCGACAGTATCGAACACCGGGGAGCTGTTTTTT.

V is TRBV25-1 and J is TRBJ2-1; D gene unclear. Germline V lookup: CDR1 MGHDK, CDR2 SYGVNS. The CDR3 sequence is 14 residues long. The V and J ends lost 11 bases and 5 bases respectively, with 19 bases between them. The DNA of the CDR3 is TGTGCCCGAGGTCTACACGGGTTGGACAATGAGCAGTTCTTC. Its protein is CARGLHGLDNEQFF. The full variable domain, with the rest looked up from reference TRBV25-1 and TRBJ2-1, is EADIYQTPRYLVIGTGKKITLECSQTMGHDKMYWYQQDPGMELHLIHYSYGVNSTEKGDLSSESTVSRIRTEHFPLTLESARPSHTSQYLCARGLHGLDNEQFFGPGTRLTVL.

V is TRBV15 and J is TRBJ1-1; TRBD1 matches 7 bases. This CDR3 has 17 amino acids. Germline CDR1 and CDR2: LNHNV and YYDKDF (reference sequence). V was clipped by 0 bases and J by 0 bases; unmatched bases: 7. CDR3 DNA: TGTGCCACCAGCAGAGATCTAGGGGGCCTCATGAACACTGAAGCTTTCTTT. Translating gives CATSRDLGGLMNTEAFF.

The chain employs TRBV6-6 and TRBJ1-1, with D unclear. Germline lookup yields CDR1 MNHNY and CDR2 SVGAGI (reference sequence). This CDR3 has 11 amino acids. Trimming cost V 4 bases and J 10 bases, with 10 bases left between them. The CDR3 loop reads CASSSIGRAFF. The CDR3 bases are TGTGCCAGCAGTTCCATAGGGAGAGCTTTCTTT.

CDR3 DNA sequence: TGTGCCACCAGCAGAGGGACAGGGGGCGAAGATACGCAGTATTTT. Translation gives CATSRGTGGEDTQYF. The rearrangement uses TRBV15 and TRBJ2-3; TRBD1 agrees at 11 bases. CDR1 is LNHNV and CDR2 is YYDKDF in the germline V gene (reference sequence). J was trimmed by 5 bases and V by 1 base; bases with no gene match: 2. The CDR3 is made up of 15 amino acids.

The rearrangement joins TRBV7-2 to TRBJ1-4, with 11 bases identical to TRBD1. Germline assignment: CDR1 SGHTA and CDR2 FQGNSA. Trimming at V came to 5 bases and at J to 4 bases, leaving 9 bases not matched to a gene. The CDR3 consists of 17 residues. This chain's CDR3 is CASSPWTGGAGNEKLFF. The CDR3 region has the DNA TGTGCCAGCAGCCCCTGGACAGGGGGCGCGGGTAATGAAAAACTGTTTTTT.

The CDR3 DNA reads as TGTGCCAGTAGTAAGACTATTGTGGCAGATACGCAGTATTTT. Translating it yields CASSKTIVADTQYF. The V call is TRBV19, the J call TRBJ2-3; tentative D call: TRBD2 (5 bases). CDR1 and CDR2 (germline): LNHDA, SQIVND (reference sequence). This CDR3 comprises 14 residues. Between the trimmed V and J ends, which lost 4 bases and 4 bases, there was a span of 12 bases.

The chain is built from TRBV30 and TRBJ1-1; D is perhaps TRBD1 (6 bases). V lost 5 bases, J lost 12 bases, and 25 bases lay in between. This CDR3 is built from 14 residues. Germline V gene sequence: CDR1 GTSNPN, CDR2 SVGIG (reference sequence). The CDR3 nucleotides are TGTGCCTGGTCGAATACAGGGAGGTTTGGTACGACTTTCTTT. It is translated as CAWSNTGRFGTTFF.